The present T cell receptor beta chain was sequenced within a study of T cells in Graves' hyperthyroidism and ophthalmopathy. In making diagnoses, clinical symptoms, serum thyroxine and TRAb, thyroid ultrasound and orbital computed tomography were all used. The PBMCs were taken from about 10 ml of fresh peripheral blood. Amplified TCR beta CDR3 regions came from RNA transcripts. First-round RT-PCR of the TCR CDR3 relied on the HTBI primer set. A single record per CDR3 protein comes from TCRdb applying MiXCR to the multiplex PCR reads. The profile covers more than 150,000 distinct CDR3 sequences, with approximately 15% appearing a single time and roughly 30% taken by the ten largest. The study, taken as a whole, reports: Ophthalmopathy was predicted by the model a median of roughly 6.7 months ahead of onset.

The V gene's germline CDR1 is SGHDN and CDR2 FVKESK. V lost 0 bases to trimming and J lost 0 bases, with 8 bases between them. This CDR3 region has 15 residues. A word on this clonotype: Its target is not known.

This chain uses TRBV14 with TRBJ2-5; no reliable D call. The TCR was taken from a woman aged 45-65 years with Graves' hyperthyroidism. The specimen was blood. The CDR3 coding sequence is TGTGCCAGCAGCCAAGAATTTGACAACCAAGAGACCCAGTACTTC. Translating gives CASSQEFDNQETQYF.